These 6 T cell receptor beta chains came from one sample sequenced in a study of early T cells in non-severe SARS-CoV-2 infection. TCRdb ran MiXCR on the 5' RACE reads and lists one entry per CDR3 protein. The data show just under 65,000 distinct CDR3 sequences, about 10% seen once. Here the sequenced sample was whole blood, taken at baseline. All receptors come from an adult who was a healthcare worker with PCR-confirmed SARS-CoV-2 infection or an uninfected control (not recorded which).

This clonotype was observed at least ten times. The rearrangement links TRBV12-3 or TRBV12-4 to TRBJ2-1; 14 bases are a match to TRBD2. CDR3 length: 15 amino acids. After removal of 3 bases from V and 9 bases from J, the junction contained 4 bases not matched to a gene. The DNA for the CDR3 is TGTGCCAGCAGTTTGGGACTAGCGGGAGTAGGTGAGCAGTTCTTC. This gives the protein CASSLGLAGVGEQFF.

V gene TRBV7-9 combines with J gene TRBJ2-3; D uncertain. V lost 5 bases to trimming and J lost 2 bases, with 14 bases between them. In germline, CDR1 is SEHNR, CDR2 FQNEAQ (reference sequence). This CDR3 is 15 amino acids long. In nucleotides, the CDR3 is TGTGCCAGCAGCCGCCTGGGCGGTTACACAGATACGCAGTATTTT. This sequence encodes CASSRLGGYTDTQYF.

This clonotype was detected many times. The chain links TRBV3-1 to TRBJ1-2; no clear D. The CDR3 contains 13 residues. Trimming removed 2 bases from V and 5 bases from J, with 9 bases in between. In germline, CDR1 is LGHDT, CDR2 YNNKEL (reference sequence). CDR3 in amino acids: CASSQLTEYGYTF. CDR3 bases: TGTGCCAGCAGCCAACTTACGGAGTATGGCTACACCTTC.

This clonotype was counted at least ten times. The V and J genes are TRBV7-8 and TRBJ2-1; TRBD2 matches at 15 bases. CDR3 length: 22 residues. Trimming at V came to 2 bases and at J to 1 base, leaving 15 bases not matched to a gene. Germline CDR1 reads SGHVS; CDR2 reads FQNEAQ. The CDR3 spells CASSLIPLRTSGGAWSYNEQFF. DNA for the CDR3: TGTGCCAGCAGCTTAATTCCCCTTCGGACTAGCGGGGGGGCTTGGTCCTACAATGAGCAGTTCTTC.

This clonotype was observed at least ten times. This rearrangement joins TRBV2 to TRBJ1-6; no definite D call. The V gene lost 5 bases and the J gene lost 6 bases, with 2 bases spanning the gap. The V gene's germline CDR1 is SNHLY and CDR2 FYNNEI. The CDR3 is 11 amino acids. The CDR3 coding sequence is TGTGCCAGCAGTTTTAATTCACCCCTCCACTTT. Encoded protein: CASSFNSPLHF.

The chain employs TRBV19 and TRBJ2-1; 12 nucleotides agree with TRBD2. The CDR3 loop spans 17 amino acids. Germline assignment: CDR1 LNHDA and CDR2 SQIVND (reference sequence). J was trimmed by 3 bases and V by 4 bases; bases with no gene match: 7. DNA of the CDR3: TGTGCCAGTAGTACGGCTAGCGGGAGGGCCTACTACAATGAGCAGTTCTTC. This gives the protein CASSTASGRAYYNEQFF.